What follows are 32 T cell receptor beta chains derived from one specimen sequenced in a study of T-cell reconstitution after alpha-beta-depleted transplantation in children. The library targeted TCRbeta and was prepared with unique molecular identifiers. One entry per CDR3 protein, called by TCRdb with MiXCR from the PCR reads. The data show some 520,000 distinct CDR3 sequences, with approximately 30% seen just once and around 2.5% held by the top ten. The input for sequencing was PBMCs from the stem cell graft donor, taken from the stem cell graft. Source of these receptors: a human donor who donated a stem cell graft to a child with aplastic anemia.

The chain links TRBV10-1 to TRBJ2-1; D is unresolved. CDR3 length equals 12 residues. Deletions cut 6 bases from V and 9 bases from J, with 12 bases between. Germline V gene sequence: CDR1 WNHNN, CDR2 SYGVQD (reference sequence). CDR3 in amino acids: CASSPDLVEQFF. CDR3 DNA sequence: TGCGCCAGCAGCCCCGACTTGGTTGAGCAGTTCTTC.

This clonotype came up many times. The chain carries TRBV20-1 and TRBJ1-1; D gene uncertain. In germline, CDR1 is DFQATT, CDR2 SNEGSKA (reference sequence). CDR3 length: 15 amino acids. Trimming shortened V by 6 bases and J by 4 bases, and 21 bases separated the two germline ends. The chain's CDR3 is CSAIRLAVQSTEAFF. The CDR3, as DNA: TGCAGTGCGATTAGGCTCGCTGTTCAGAGCACTGAAGCTTTCTTT.

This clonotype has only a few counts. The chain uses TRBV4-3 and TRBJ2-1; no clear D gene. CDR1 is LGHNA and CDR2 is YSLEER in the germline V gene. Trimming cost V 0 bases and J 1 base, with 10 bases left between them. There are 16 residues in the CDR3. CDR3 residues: CASSQEWVGSYNEQFF. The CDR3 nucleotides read TGCGCCAGCAGCCAAGAGTGGGTGGGGTCCTACAATGAGCAGTTCTTC.

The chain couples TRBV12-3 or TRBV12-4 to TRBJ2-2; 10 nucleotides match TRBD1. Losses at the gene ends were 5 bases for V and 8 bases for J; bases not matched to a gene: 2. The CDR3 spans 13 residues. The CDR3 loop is CASSMGQGGELFF. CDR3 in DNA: TGTGCCAGCAGTATGGGACAGGGGGGGGAGCTGTTTTTT.

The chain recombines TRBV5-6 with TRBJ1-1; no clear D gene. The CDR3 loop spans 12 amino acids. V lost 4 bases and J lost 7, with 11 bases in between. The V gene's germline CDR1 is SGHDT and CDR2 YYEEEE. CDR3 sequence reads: CASSGDSIEAFF. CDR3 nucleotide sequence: TGTGCCAGCAGCGGAGATAGTATTGAAGCTTTCTTT.

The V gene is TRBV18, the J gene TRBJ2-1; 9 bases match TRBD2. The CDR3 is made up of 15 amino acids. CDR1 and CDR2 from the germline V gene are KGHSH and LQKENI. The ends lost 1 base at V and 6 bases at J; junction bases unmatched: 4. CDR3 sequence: CASSPLATSGNEQFF. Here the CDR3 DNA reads TGTGCCAGCTCACCACTAGCGACTAGCGGCAATGAGCAGTTCTTC. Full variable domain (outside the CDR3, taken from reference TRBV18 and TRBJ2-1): NAGVMQNPRHLVRRRGQEARLRCSPMKGHSHVYWYRQLPEEGLKFMVYLQKENIIDESGMPKERFSAEFPKEGPSILRIQQVVRGDSAAYFCASSPLATSGNEQFFGPGTRLTVL.

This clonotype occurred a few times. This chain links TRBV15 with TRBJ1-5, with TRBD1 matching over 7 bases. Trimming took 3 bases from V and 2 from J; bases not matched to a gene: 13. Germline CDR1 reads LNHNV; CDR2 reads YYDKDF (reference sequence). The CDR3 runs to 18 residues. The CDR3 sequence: CATSSRTGSWIGNQPQHF. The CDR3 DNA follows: TGTGCCACCAGCAGTAGGACAGGTAGTTGGATTGGCAATCAGCCCCAGCATTTT.

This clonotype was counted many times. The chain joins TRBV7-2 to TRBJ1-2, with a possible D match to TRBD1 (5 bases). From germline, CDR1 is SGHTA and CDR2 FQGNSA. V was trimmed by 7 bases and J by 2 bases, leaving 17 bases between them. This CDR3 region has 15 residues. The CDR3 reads CASTSLGGANYGYTF. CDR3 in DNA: TGTGCCAGCACCTCCCTGGGCGGGGCGAACTATGGCTACACCTTC.

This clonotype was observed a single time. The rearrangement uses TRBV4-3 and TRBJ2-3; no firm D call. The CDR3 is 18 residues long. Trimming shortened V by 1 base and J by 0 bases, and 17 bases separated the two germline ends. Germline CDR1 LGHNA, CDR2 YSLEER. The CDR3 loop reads CASSQGLSRRVSTDTQYF. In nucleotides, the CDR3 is TGCGCCAGCAGCCAAGGTCTAAGTCGGCGAGTAAGCACAGATACGCAGTATTTT.

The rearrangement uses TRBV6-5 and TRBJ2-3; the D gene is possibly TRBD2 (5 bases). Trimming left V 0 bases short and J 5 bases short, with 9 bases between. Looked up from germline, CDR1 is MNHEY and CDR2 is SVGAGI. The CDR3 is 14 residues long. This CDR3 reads CASSYSILGDTQYF. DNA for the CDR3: TGTGCCAGCAGTTACTCGATACTAGGAGATACGCAGTATTTT.

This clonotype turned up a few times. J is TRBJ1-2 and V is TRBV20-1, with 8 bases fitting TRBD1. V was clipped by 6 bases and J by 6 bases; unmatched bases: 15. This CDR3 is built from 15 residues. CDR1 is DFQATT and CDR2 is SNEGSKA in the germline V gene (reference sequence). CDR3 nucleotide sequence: TGCAGTGCCATCCGGACAGGGAAGAGAGCGAATGGCTACACCTTC. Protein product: CSAIRTGKRANGYTF.

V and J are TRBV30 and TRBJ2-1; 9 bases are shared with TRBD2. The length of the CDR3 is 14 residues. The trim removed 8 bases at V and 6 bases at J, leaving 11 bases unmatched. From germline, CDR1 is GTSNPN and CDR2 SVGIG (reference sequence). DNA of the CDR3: TGTGCCGGATCTATAGCGGGAGTTCTCAATGAGCAGTTCTTC. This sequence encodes CAGSIAGVLNEQFF. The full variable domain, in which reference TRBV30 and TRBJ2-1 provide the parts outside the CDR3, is SQTIHQWPATLVQPVGSPLSLECTVEGTSNPNLYWYRQAAGRGLQLLFYSVGIGQISSEVPQNLSASRPQDRQFILSSKKLLLSDSGFYLCAGSIAGVLNEQFFGPGTRLTVL.

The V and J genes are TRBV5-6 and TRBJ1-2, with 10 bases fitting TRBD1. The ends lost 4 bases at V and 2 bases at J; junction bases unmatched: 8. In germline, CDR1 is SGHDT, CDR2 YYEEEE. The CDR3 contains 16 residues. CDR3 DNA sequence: TGTGCCAGCAGCCCTCGGTGGGGACAGGGGAACTATGGCTACACCTTC. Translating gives CASSPRWGQGNYGYTF.

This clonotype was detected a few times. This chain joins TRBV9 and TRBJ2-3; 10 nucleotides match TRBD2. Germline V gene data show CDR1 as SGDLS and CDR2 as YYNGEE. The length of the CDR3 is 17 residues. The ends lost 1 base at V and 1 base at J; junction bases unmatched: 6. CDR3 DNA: TGTGCCAGCAGCGTACGCACCGGGACTAGCGGCACAGATACGCAGTATTTT. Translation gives CASSVRTGTSGTDTQYF.

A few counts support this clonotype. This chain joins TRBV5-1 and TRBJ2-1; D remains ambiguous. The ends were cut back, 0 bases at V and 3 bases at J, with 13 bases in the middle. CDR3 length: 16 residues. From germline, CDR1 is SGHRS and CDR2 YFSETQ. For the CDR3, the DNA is TGCGCCAGCAGCTTGGGTCGTCTAGGGCACTACAATGAGCAGTTCTTC. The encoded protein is CASSLGRLGHYNEQFF.

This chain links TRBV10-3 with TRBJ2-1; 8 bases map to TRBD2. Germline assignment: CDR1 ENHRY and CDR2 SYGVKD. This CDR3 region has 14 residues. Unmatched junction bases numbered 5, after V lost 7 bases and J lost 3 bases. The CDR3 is CAIMTSDYYNEQFF. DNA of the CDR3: TGTGCCATCATGACTAGCGATTACTACAATGAGCAGTTCTTC.

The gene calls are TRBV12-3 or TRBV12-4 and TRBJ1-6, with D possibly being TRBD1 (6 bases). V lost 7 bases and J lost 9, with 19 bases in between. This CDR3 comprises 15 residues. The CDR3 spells CASTLVGGVGSPLHF. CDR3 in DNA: TGTGCCAGCACCTTGGTAGGGGGTGTTGGTTCACCCCTCCACTTT.

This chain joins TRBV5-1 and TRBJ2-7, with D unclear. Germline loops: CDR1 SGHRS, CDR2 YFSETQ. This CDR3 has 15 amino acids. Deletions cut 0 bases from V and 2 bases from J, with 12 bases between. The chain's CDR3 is CASSLGATGPYEQYV. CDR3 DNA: TGCGCCAGCAGCTTGGGGGCCACGGGCCCCTACGAGCAGTACGTC.

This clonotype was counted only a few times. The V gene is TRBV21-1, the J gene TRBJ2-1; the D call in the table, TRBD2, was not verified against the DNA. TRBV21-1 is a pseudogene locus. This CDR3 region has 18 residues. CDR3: CASSRSTGGISSYNEQFF. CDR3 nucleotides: TGTGCCAGCAGTCGCTCAACGGGAGGCATTAGCTCCTACAATGAGCAGTTCTTC.

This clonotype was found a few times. The CDR3 nucleotides are TGCAGCGTTACAGACCATAGCAATCAGCCCCAGCATTTT. Amino acid sequence: CSVTDHSNQPQHF. The chain couples TRBV29-1 to TRBJ1-5; D is uncertain. The germline CDR1 and CDR2 sequences are SQVTM and ANQGSEA. The CDR3 spans 13 residues. The ends were cut back, 5 bases at V and 0 bases at J, with 8 bases in the middle.

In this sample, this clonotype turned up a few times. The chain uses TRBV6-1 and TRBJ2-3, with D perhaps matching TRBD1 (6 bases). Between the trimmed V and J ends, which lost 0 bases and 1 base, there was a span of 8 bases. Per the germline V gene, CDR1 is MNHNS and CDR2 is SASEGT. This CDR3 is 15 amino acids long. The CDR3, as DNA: TGTGCCAGCAGTGAAGCGCCAGGGGGCACAGATACGCAGTATTTT. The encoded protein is CASSEAPGGTDTQYF.

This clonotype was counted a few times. Here the CDR3 reads CSVTILGGASTDTQYF. In DNA form, the CDR3 reads TGCAGCGTTACCATCTTGGGAGGAGCGAGCACAGATACGCAGTATTTT. The chain combines TRBV29-1 with TRBJ2-3, with D perhaps matching TRBD2 (6 bases). Germline CDR1 SQVTM, CDR2 ANQGSEA. This CDR3 comprises 16 residues. Trimming took off 5 bases at V and 0 bases at J, with 18 bases between the two ends.

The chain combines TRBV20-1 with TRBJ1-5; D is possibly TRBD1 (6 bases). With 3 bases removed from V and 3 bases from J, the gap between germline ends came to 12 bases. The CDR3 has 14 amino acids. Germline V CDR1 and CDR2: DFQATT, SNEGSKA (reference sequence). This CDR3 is CSASGGSYNQPQHF. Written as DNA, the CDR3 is TGCAGTGCTAGCGGGGGCTCCTACAATCAGCCCCAGCATTTT.

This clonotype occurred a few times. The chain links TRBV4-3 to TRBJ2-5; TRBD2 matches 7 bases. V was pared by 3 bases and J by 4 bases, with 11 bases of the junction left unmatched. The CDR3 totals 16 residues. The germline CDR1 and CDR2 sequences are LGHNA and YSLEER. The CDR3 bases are TGCGCCAGCAGCCACACGGGGGGACTGACCCCAGAGACCCAGTACTTC. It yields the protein CASSHTGGLTPETQYF.

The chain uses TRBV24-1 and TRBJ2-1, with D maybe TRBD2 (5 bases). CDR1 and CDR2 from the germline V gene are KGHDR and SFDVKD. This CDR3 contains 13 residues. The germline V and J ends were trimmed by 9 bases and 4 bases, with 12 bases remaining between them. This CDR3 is CATQDYLYNEQFF. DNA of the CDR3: TGTGCCACCCAAGACTACTTATACAATGAGCAGTTCTTC.

The DNA for the CDR3 is TGTGCCAGCAGCGCCCGGGACAGGTACACAGATACGCAGTATTTT. Its translation is CASSARDRYTDTQYF. The rearrangement links TRBV9 to TRBJ2-3; 8 bases map to TRBD1. This CDR3 is built from 15 residues. Germline V gene data show CDR1 as SGDLS and CDR2 as YYNGEE. J was trimmed by 2 bases and V by 3 bases; bases with no gene match: 5.

CDR3 amino acids: CASSSGFQYGYTF. CDR3 in DNA: TGTGCCAGCAGCTCCGGGTTTCAGTATGGCTACACCTTC. The chain uses TRBV13 and TRBJ1-2; no definite D call. Germline-derived CDR1 and CDR2 are PRHDT and FYEKMQ (reference sequence). The ends were cut back, 4 bases at V and 5 bases at J, with 11 bases in the middle. CDR3 length equals 13 residues.

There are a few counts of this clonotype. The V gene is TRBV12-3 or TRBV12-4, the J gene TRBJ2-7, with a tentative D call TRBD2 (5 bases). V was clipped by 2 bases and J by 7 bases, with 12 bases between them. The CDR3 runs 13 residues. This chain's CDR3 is CASSLTREMEQYF. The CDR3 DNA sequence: TGTGCCAGCAGTTTAACGAGGGAAATGGAGCAGTACTTC.

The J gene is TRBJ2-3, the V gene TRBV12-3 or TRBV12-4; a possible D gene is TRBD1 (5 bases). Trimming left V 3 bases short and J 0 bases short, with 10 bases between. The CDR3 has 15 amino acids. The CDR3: CASSFRTPSTDTQYF. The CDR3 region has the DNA TGTGCCAGCAGTTTTAGGACACCTAGCACAGATACGCAGTATTTT.

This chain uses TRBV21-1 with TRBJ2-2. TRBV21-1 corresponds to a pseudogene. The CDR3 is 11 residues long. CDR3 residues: CATTNTGELFF. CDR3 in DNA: TGTGCCACCACGAACACCGGGGAGCTGTTTTTT.

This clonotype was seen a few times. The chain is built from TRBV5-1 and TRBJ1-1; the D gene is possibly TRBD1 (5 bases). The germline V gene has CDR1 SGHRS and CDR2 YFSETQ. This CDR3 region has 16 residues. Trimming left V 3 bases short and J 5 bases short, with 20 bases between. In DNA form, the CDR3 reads TGCGCCAGCAGCTGGGGTCCTAGGGGACTGGGGACTGAAGCTTTCTTT. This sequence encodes CASSWGPRGLGTEAFF.

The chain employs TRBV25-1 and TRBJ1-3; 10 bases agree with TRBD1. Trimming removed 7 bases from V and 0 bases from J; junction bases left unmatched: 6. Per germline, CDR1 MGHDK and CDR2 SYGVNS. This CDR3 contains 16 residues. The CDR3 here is CASTRGQGISGNTIYF. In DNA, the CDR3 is TGTGCCAGCACAAGGGGACAGGGGATCTCTGGAAACACCATATATTTT.